Listed below are T cell receptor beta chains from one sample, sequenced in a study of naive and memory T cell subsets. In TCRdb, the UMI-ligation and nested PCR reads were re-called with MiXCR into one record per CDR3 protein. Of about 150,000 distinct CDR3 sequences in the sample, over 15% were seen once. The specimen sequenced was naive CD4+ T cells from blood. These receptors originate from a human donor in good health. Each CDR3 is given without its conserved first and last residue. Fields, in order: V gene, clone size, CDR3 length, J gene, CDR3 protein. Rows may omit the clone size; those that give it use once, few, many or a size class.

TRBV28,NA,18,TRBJ2-1,ASSSYSQTSGVSSYNEQF
TRBV20-1,NA,12,TRBJ2-7,SARTETGAYEQY
TRBV28,few,8,TRBJ2-1,ASGRLAQF
TRBV6-2/TRBV6-3,few,15,TRBJ2-2,ASRGMGAHTDTGELF
TRBV7-2,NA,11,TRBJ2-3,ASSSNSGYTQY
TRBV2,NA,12,TRBJ1-2,ASSEFQGGRGYT
TRBV20-1,NA,13,TRBJ2-1,SARGQGWTYNEQF
TRBV4-3,NA,16,TRBJ2-1,ASSQVPYPGRALNEQF
TRBV6-2/TRBV6-3,NA,14,TRBJ2-3,ASSYGTSGSLDTQY
TRBV7-2,NA,12,TRBJ2-7,ASSLAGRTYEQY
TRBV6-6,NA,14,TRBJ1-3,ASSYSRSHSGNTIY
TRBV6-8,NA,13,TRBJ1-4,ASSYFDRFNEKLF
TRBV12-3/TRBV12-4,many,13,TRBJ2-1,ASRLAGGPYNEQF
TRBV29-1,many,10,TRBJ2-5,SVERYQETQY
TRBV6-2/TRBV6-3,few,13,TRBJ2-1,ASSLGTSGSNEQF
TRBV7-2,few,12,TRBJ2-7,ASSLGRNDYEQY
TRBV4-1,few,15,TRBJ1-6,ASSQEGAGIQRTPLH
TRBV2,NA,10,TRBJ1-5,ASSESRQPQH
TRBV28,NA,16,TRBJ2-5,ASSLYRGQTKFQETQY
TRBV12-3/TRBV12-4,few,12,TRBJ2-2,ASTPYRGTGELF
TRBV5-1,few,11,TRBJ2-7,ASSLARREKQY
TRBV4-1,NA,11,TRBJ1-1,ASSQDGNTEAF
TRBV4-2,NA,16,TRBJ2-7,ASSQVVAGKRFTYEQY
TRBV30,NA,12,TRBJ2-7,AWGATGVFYEQY
TRBV6-1,NA,12,TRBJ2-1,ASSERQGYNEQF
TRBV27,NA,12,TRBJ2-7,ATRVRQGPGEQY
TRBV6-5,few,13,TRBJ1-3,ASSYSPTSGNTIY
TRBV19,NA,12,TRBJ2-7,ASSTQQGFARQY
TRBV5-1,NA,13,TRBJ1-3,ASSFGQSSGNTIY
TRBV7-9,NA,11,TRBJ1-2,ASMRAENYGYT
TRBV25-1,few,13,TRBJ1-4,ASSVSTGSTEKLF
TRBV5-6,few,10,TRBJ2-7,ASSGNLNEQY
TRBV12-3/TRBV12-4,NA,11,TRBJ2-1,ASSSGLAGGEF
TRBV10-3,NA,9,TRBJ2-7,AISGTYEQY
TRBV11-2,many,10,TRBJ2-7,ASSPSLGEQY
TRBV5-1,few,13,TRBJ2-3,ASSPPTTITDTQY
TRBV10-3,few,11,TRBJ2-7,AISGAGDYEQY
TRBV6-2/TRBV6-3,NA,10,TRBJ2-7,ASSLELVEQY
TRBV7-9,few,11,TRBJ1-1,ASSFRGWTEAF
TRBV29-1,NA,12,TRBJ2-5,SVEPPDASETQY
TRBV14,many,13,TRBJ2-3,ASSPRSLHEDTQY
TRBV12-3/TRBV12-4,few,13,TRBJ2-7,ASSLFGTSGYEQY